This T cell receptor (beta chain) emerged from a study of blood T cell repertoires in COVID-19. Background on the study: Samples representing acute and convalescent COVID-19 were sourced from the United States, Italy and Spain. T cells, B-cell-depleted T cells, or PBMCs supplied cDNA or gDNA.

Original analysis: Amplification of reference gene primers provided the estimated nucleated cell counts. Sequencing used immunoSEQ multiplex PCR; TCRdb keeps in-frame clones, though not all of them. That table furnishes V, J and clone size, whereas the DNA furnished D and trimming. The table has approximately 270,000 clones, 75% to 90% seen once. This clone was recorded only once. Germline CDR1 and CDR2: SGHNT and YYREEE (reference sequence). The V segment lost 4 bases and the J segment 3 bases; nucleotides outside the gene matches: 10. This CDR3 is 16 amino acids long. The chain joins TRBV5-4 to TRBJ2-7, with 10 positions matching TRBD1. This TCR came from a man aged 50 or older with acute or convalescent COVID-19. The sample consisted of peripheral blood. In DNA, the CDR3 is TGTGCCAGCAGCCCCCGCGGGGGGACAGGGGACTACGAGCAGTACTTC. It specifies CASSPRGGTGDYEQYF.